This is a list of T cell receptor beta chains from one sample in a study of post-analysis software for immune sequencing data. MiXCR, run by TCRdb on the PCR reads, gives a single entry per CDR3 protein. This table has roughly 430,000 distinct CDR3 sequences, 39% appearing once. The sequencing sample was made of blood. Every receptor here comes from a girl aged 2 to 9 with multiple sclerosis. Both conserved end residues are part of each CDR3. Fields, in order: CDR3 length, J gene, clone size, V gene, D gene, CDR3 DNA, CDR3 protein. D genes are given only for firm matches. The size of a clone is reported for some rows only, either as once, few or many, or as a class for expanded clones.

length: 13; J: TRBJ2-6; size: many; V: TRBV29-1; D: .; DNA: TGCAGCGGATGGTTCTCTGGGGCCAACGTCCTGACTTTC; CDR3: CSGWFSGANVLTF
length: 16; J: TRBJ2-1; size: .; V: TRBV4-1; D: .; DNA: TGCGCCAGCAGCCAAGATCAGGCGGGCCCCCGGGATGAGCAGTTCTTC; CDR3: CASSQDQAGPRDEQFF
length: 17; J: TRBJ2-6; size: once; V: TRBV4-3; D: .; DNA: TGCGCCAGCAGCCGGGGTGGCGTGTGGCCCACCACCAACGTCCTGACTTTC; CDR3: CASSRGGVWPTTNVLTF
length: 12; J: TRBJ2-1; size: few; V: TRBV5-6; D: .; DNA: TGTGCCAGCAGCCGGACTTCGGGTGAGCAGTTCTTC; CDR3: CASSRTSGEQFF
length: 14; J: TRBJ2-5; size: few; V: TRBV20-1; D: .; DNA: TGCAGAGCATCGACGGGACCCCGAGGGGAGACCCAGTACTTC; CDR3: CRASTGPRGETQYF
length: 13; J: TRBJ2-7; size: .; V: TRBV6-5; D: TRBD1; DNA: TGTGCCAGCAGTATATCCGGGACAGGAAAACAGTACTTC; CDR3: CASSISGTGKQYF
length: 14; J: TRBJ2-3; size: .; V: TRBV7-8; D: .; DNA: TGTGCCAGCAGCTTAGGGACACGCACAGATACGCAGTATTTT; CDR3: CASSLGTRTDTQYF
length: 14; J: TRBJ2-3; size: .; V: TRBV20-1; D: TRBD1; DNA: TGCAGTGCTGGGTGGACAGGGCAAGGAGATACGCAGTATTTT; CDR3: CSAGWTGQGDTQYF
length: 15; J: TRBJ1-4; size: .; V: TRBV15; D: .; DNA: TGTGCCACCAGCAGAGATAATCGGTTCTATGAAAAACTGTTTTTT; CDR3: CATSRDNRFYEKLFF
length: 12; J: TRBJ2-5; size: few; V: TRBV20-1; D: .; DNA: TGCAGTGCTAGTGTCGGGGTAGAGACCCAGTACTTC; CDR3: CSASVGVETQYF
length: 14; J: TRBJ1-1; size: few; V: TRBV29-1; D: .; DNA: TGCAGCGTTGAATGGGACGGGGACTGGGGTGAAGCTTTCTTT; CDR3: CSVEWDGDWGEAFF
length: 15; J: TRBJ2-4; size: .; V: TRBV6-6; D: .; DNA: TGTGCCAGCAGGACTCCCGAATTAGCCAAAAACATTCAGTACTTC; CDR3: CASRTPELAKNIQYF
length: 11; J: TRBJ2-7; size: many; V: TRBV7-8; D: .; DNA: TGTGCCACAGCCGTGGGGTACGAGCAGTACTTC; CDR3: CATAVGYEQYF
length: 14; J: TRBJ1-2; size: few; V: TRBV10-3; D: .; DNA: TGTGCCATCAGTCTGTGGGGGGCGCAGGATGGCTACACCTTC; CDR3: CAISLWGAQDGYTF
length: 15; J: TRBJ2-7; size: few; V: TRBV20-1; D: TRBD1; DNA: TGCAGTGCTAGCCCTTTGTTCAGGGGGATCGACGAGCAGTACTTC; CDR3: CSASPLFRGIDEQYF
length: 16; J: TRBJ2-6; size: .; V: TRBV29-1; D: TRBD2; DNA: TGCAGCGTCAACGGACTAGCGGGCTCTGGGGCCAACGTCCTGACTTTC; CDR3: CSVNGLAGSGANVLTF
length: 16; J: TRBJ2-7; size: .; V: TRBV4-3; D: TRBD1; DNA: TGCGCCAGCAGCCAAGTCCCCGGGACAGGGACCTACGAGCAGTACTTC; CDR3: CASSQVPGTGTYEQYF
length: 15; J: TRBJ2-5; size: .; V: TRBV20-1; D: .; DNA: TGCAGTGCCCTTTCGCCTCGACAACCTCAAGAGACCCAGTACTTC; CDR3: CSALSPRQPQETQYF
length: 12; J: TRBJ1-2; size: few; V: TRBV20-1; D: .; DNA: TGCAGTGCTAGGGTTAGTCGCTATGGCTACACCTTC; CDR3: CSARVSRYGYTF
length: 15; J: TRBJ2-7; size: few; V: TRBV7-2; D: TRBD2; DNA: TGTGCCAGCAGCTCAAGACTAGCGGGTACCAACGAGCAGTACTTC; CDR3: CASSSRLAGTNEQYF
length: 16; J: TRBJ2-3; size: .; V: TRBV2; D: .; DNA: TGTGCCAGCAGTGTCCCAGGGGGGGAAAACACAGATACGCAGTATTTT; CDR3: CASSVPGGENTDTQYF
length: 14; J: TRBJ2-5; size: few; V: TRBV20-1; D: TRBD1; DNA: TGCAGTGCTAGCCCAGGGGGTCCTACACTGGAGCAGTACTTC; CDR3: CSASPGGPTLEQYF
length: 12; J: TRBJ1-5; size: once; V: TRBV12-5; D: .; DNA: TGTGCTAGTGGTTTGGGAAATCAGCCCCAGCATTTT; CDR3: CASGLGNQPQHF
length: 14; J: TRBJ1-2; size: few; V: TRBV5-1; D: .; DNA: TGCGCCAGCAGCTTGGGGGCCGGGGACTATGGCTACACCTTC; CDR3: CASSLGAGDYGYTF
length: 15; J: TRBJ1-5; size: .; V: TRBV7-2; D: .; DNA: TGTGCCAGCAGCTTAGTAGGGAATGGGAGACAGCCCCAGCATTTT; CDR3: CASSLVGNGRQPQHF
length: 13; J: TRBJ2-5; size: .; V: TRBV3-1; D: TRBD2; DNA: TGTGCTAGCAGCCCGGGGGGGGGAGAGACCCAGTACTTC; CDR3: CASSPGGGETQYF
length: 14; J: TRBJ2-4; size: few; V: TRBV18; D: .; DNA: TGTGCCAGCTCACGACGTGTCAGCCAAAACATTCGGTACTTC; CDR3: CASSRRVSQNIRYF
length: 13; J: TRBJ2-3; size: .; V: TRBV29-1; D: .; DNA: TGCAGCGTGGGATTGACTCTCACAGATACGCAGTATTTT; CDR3: CSVGLTLTDTQYF
length: 14; J: TRBJ1-1; size: .; V: TRBV2; D: TRBD1; DNA: TGTGCCAGCAGCAAGACAGGGTCGAGGACTGAAGCTTTCTTT; CDR3: CASSKTGSRTEAFF
length: 14; J: TRBJ2-5; size: .; V: TRBV14; D: TRBD1; DNA: TGTGCCAGCAGCCAAACAGGGGGCGTAGAGACCCAGTACTTC; CDR3: CASSQTGGVETQYF
length: 16; J: TRBJ1-2; size: .; V: TRBV7-2; D: .; DNA: TGTGCCAGCAGCTTACCCGGGGACATCACACGCTGTGGCTACACCTTC; CDR3: CASSLPGDITRCGYTF
length: 16; J: TRBJ1-6; size: few; V: TRBV9; D: .; DNA: TGTGCCAGCAGCCCAGGTTTGGACTCCTATAATTCACCCCTCCACTTT; CDR3: CASSPGLDSYNSPLHF
length: 17; J: TRBJ2-1; size: .; V: TRBV6-2/TRBV6-3; D: .; DNA: TGTGCCAGCAGTTCAATGCCCGCCCTGGACGGAGACAATGAGCAGTTCTTC; CDR3: CASSSMPALDGDNEQFF
length: 12; J: TRBJ2-1; size: few; V: TRBV29-1; D: .; DNA: TGCAGCGTTGAGGGAGGTGTGGACGAGCAGTTCTTC; CDR3: CSVEGGVDEQFF
length: 14; J: TRBJ2-3; size: .; V: TRBV5-1; D: TRBD1; DNA: TGCGCCAGCAGCCCCGGACAGGACACAGATACGCAGTATTTT; CDR3: CASSPGQDTDTQYF
length: 16; J: TRBJ2-7; size: .; V: TRBV14; D: .; DNA: TGTGCCAGCAGCCAATTAATGTCCCCCGGGATAGGCGAGCAGTACTTC; CDR3: CASSQLMSPGIGEQYF
length: 13; J: TRBJ2-3; size: .; V: TRBV25-1; D: .; DNA: TGTGCCAGCAGTGAGGATTACACAGATACGCAGTATTTT; CDR3: CASSEDYTDTQYF
length: 15; J: TRBJ1-4; size: .; V: TRBV28; D: .; DNA: TGTGCCAGCAGTTACTCCGGGACATTTAATGAAAAACTGTTTTTT; CDR3: CASSYSGTFNEKLFF
length: 14; J: TRBJ2-5; size: .; V: TRBV20-1; D: TRBD2; DNA: TGCAGTGCTCGGACTAGCGGGAGCCGGGAGACCCAGTACTTC; CDR3: CSARTSGSRETQYF
length: 14; J: TRBJ1-1; size: .; V: TRBV20-1; D: .; DNA: TGCAGTGCTAGAGATGCAAGGGCGAGCACTGAAGCTTTCTTT; CDR3: CSARDARASTEAFF
length: 12; J: TRBJ1-1; size: .; V: TRBV12-3/TRBV12-4; D: .; DNA: TGTGCCAGCAGTGTCCAGGGAACCGAAGCTTTCTTT; CDR3: CASSVQGTEAFF
length: 16; J: TRBJ2-2; size: .; V: TRBV7-2; D: TRBD2; DNA: TGTGCCAGCAGCTTACGTAGCGGGGGGTACACCGGGGAGCTGTTTTTT; CDR3: CASSLRSGGYTGELFF
length: 12; J: TRBJ2-3; size: .; V: TRBV5-1; D: .; DNA: TGCGCCAGCGGGGTAGCCGCAGATACGCAGTATTTT; CDR3: CASGVAADTQYF
length: 15; J: TRBJ2-1; size: .; V: TRBV15; D: .; DNA: TGTACCACCAGCAGAGATCTTTCTAGATACAATGAGCAGTTCTTC; CDR3: CTTSRDLSRYNEQFF
length: 17; J: TRBJ2-1; size: few; V: TRBV4-3; D: .; DNA: TGCGCCAGCAGCCAAGATCCCACAATCAGCTCCTACAATGAGCAGTTCTTC; CDR3: CASSQDPTISSYNEQFF
length: 18; J: TRBJ2-1; size: once; V: TRBV5-1; D: TRBD2; DNA: TGCGCCAGCAGCTTGGGCCTAGCGGGAACCCTCTCCTACAATGAGCAGTTCTTC; CDR3: CASSLGLAGTLSYNEQFF
length: 15; J: TRBJ2-7; size: .; V: TRBV5-1; D: .; DNA: TGCGCCAGCAGCTTGGCCGGGGGCGGAGGCTACGAGCAGTACTTC; CDR3: CASSLAGGGGYEQYF
length: 14; J: TRBJ2-7; size: .; V: TRBV4-2; D: .; DNA: TGTGCCAGCAGCCAAGAGGCGAACTCCTACGAGCAGTACTTC; CDR3: CASSQEANSYEQYF
length: 16; J: TRBJ2-5; size: few; V: TRBV9; D: .; DNA: TGTGCCAGCAGCGATCCGTCCGAGGGATACCAAGAGACCCAGTACTTC; CDR3: CASSDPSEGYQETQYF
length: 15; J: TRBJ2-5; size: few; V: TRBV5-1; D: .; DNA: TGCGCCAGCAGCTTGGGCCCCGGGACCGCTGAGACCCAGTACTTC; CDR3: CASSLGPGTAETQYF
length: 16; J: TRBJ2-3; size: .; V: TRBV7-2; D: .; DNA: TGTGCCAGCAGACGATTGGCCGGTTTTAGCACAGATACGCGGTATTTT; CDR3: CASRRLAGFSTDTRYF
length: 16; J: TRBJ1-2; size: few; V: TRBV5-1; D: TRBD1; DNA: TGCGCCAGCAGCTTGGAGGGACAGGGGACTTACTATGGCTACACCTTC; CDR3: CASSLEGQGTYYGYTF
length: 14; J: TRBJ1-5; size: few; V: TRBV10-3; D: .; DNA: TGTGCCATCAGCCGGGAAAGCAACAATCAGCCCCAGCATTTT; CDR3: CAISRESNNQPQHF